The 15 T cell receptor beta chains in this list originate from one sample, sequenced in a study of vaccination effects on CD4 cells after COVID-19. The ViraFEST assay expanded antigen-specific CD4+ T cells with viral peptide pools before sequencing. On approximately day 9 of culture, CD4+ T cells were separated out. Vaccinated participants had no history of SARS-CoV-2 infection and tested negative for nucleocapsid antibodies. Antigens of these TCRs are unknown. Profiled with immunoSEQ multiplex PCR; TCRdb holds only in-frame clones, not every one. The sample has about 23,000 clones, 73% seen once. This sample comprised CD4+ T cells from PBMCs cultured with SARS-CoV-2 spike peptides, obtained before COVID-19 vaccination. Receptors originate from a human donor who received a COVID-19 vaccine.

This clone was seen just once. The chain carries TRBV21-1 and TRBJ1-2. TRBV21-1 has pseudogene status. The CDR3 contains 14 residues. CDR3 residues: CASSLPLYFYGYTF. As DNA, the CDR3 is TGTGCCAGCAGTTTGCCCCTGTACTTCTATGGCTACACCTTC.

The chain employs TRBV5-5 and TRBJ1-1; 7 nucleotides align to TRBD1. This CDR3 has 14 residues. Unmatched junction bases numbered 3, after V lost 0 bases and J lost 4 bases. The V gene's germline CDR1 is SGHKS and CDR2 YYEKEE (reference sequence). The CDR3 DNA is TGTGCCAGCAGCTTGGACAGGGGAGGCACTGAAGCTTTCTTT. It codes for CASSLDRGGTEAFF. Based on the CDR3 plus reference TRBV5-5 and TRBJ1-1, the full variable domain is DAGVTQSPTHLIKTRGQQVTLRCSPISGHKSVSWYQQVLGQGPQFIFQYYEKEERGRGNFPDRFSARQFPNYSSELNVNALLLGDSALYLCASSLDRGGTEAFFGQGTRLTVV.

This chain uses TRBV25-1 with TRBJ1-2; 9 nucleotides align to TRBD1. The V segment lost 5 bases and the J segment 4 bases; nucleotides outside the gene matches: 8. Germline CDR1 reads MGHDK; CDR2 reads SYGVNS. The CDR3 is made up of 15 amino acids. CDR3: CASSKQGASIYGYTF. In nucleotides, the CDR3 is TGTGCCAGCAGTAAACAGGGGGCGTCAATCTATGGCTACACCTTC.

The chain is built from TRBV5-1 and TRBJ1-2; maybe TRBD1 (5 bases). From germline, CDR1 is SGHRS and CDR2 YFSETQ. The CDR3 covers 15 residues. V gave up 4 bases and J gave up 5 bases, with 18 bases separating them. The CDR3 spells CASSLVRDGPYGYTF. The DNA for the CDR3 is TGCGCCAGCAGCCTCGTCCGGGACGGTCCATATGGCTACACCTTC.

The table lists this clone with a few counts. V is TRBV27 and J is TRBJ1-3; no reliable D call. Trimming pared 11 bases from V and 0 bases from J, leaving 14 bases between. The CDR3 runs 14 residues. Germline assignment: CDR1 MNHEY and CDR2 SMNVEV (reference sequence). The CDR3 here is CAGRAIISGNTIYF. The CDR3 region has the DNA TGTGCCGGTCGGGCCATCATCTCTGGAAACACCATATATTTT.

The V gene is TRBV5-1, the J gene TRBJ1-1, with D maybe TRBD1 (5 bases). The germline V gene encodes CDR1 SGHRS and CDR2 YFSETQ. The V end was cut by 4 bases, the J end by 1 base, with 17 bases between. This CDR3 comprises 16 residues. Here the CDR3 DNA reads TGCGCCAGCAGCCCCTCGGGGCCCCGAGGGAACACTGAAGCTTTCTTT. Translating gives CASSPSGPRGNTEAFF.

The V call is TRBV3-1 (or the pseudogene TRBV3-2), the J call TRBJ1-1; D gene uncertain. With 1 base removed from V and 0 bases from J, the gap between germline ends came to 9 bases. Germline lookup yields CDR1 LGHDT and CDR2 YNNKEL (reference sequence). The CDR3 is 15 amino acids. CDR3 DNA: TGTGCCAGCAGCCAAGGAGCGGGGATGAACACTGAAGCTTTCTTT. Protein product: CASSQGAGMNTEAFF.

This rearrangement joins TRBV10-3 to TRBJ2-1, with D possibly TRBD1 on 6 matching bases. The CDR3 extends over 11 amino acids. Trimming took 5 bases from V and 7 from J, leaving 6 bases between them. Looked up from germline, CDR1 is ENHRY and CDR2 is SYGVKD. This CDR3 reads CAISRGNEQFF. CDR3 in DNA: TGTGCCATCAGTAGGGGGAATGAGCAGTTCTTC.

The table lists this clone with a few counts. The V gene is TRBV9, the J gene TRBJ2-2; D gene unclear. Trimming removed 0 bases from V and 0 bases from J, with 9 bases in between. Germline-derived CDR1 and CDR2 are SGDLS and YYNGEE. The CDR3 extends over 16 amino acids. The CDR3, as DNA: TGTGCCAGCAGCGTAGGACAAGGGACGAACACCGGGGAGCTGTTTTTT. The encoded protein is CASSVGQGTNTGELFF.

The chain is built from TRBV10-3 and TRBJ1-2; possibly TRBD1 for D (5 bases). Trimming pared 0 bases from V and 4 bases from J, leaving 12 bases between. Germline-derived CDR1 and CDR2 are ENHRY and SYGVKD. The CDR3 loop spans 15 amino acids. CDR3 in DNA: TGTGCCATCAGTGAGTCTGGAGGGGCGGGCTATGGCTACACCTTC. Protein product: CAISESGGAGYGYTF.

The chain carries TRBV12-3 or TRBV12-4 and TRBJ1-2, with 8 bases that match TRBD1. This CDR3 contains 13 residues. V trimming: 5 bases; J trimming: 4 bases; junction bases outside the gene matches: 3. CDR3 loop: CASSGGQAYGYTF. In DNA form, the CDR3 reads TGTGCCAGCAGTGGGGGACAGGCCTATGGCTACACCTTC.

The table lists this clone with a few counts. The CDR3 sequence: CASSRGNTEAFF. In DNA, the CDR3 is TGTGCCAGCTCGAGGGGGAACACTGAAGCTTTCTTT. The V call is TRBV18, the J call TRBJ1-1, with D possibly TRBD1 on 5 matching bases. This CDR3 comprises 12 residues. Per the germline V gene, CDR1 is KGHSH and CDR2 is LQKENI. The V and J ends lost 6 bases and 1 base respectively, with 6 bases between them.

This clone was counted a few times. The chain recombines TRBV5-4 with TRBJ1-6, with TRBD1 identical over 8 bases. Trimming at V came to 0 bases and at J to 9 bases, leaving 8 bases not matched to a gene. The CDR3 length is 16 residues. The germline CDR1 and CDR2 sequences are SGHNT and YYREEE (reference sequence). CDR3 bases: TGTGCCAGCAGCTTGGGTGGCAGGGGGCAGGTTTCACCCCTCCACTTT. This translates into CASSLGGRGQVSPLHF.

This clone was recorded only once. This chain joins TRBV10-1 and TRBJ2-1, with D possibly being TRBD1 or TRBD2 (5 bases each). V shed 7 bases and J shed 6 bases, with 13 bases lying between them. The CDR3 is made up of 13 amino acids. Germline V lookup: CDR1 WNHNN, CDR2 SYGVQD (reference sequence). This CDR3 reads CASNDRDRNEQFF. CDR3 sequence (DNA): TGCGCCAGCAACGACCGGGACCGCAATGAGCAGTTCTTC.

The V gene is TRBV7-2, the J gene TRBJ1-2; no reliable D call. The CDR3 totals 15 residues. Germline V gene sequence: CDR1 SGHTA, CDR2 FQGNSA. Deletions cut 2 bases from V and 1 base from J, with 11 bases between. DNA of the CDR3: TGTGCCAGCAGCTTATCCTCTCCCAGTAACTATGGCTACACCTTC. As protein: CASSLSSPSNYGYTF. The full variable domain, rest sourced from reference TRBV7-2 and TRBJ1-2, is GAGVSQSPSNKVTEKGKDVELRCDPISGHTALYWYRQSLGQGLEFLIYFQGNSAPDKSGLPSDRFSAERTGGSVSTLTIQRTQQEDSAVYLCASSLSSPSNYGYTFGSGTRLTVV.